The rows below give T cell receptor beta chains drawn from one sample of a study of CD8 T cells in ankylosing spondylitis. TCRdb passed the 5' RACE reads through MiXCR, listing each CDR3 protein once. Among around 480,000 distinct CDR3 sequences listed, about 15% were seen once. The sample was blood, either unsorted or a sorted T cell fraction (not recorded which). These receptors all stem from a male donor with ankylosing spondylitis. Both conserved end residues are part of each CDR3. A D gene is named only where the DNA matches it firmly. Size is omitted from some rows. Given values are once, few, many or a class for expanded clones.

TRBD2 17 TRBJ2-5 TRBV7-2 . CASSPRRTSGRDETQYF TGTGCCAGCAGCCCGCGTCGGACTAGCGGGAGGGACGAGACCCAGTACTTC
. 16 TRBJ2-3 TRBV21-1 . CASSKVDRGRDRTQYF TGTGCCAGCAGCAAAGTGGACAGGGGGAGAGACCGTACGCAGTATTTT
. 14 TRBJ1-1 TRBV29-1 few CSSPSRGPDTEAFF TGCAGCTCCCCTTCCAGGGGTCCGGACACTGAAGCTTTCTTT
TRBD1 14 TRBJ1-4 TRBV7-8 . CASNLGTGRQKLFF TGTGCCAGCAACCTCGGGACAGGGAGGCAAAAACTGTTTTTT
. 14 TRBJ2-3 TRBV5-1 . CASSFGQAGDTQYF TGCGCCAGCAGCTTCGGACAAGCCGGAGATACGCAGTATTTT
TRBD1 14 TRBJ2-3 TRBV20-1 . CSASRDRDPDTQYF TGCAGTGCTAGTAGGGACAGGGACCCAGATACGCAGTATTTT
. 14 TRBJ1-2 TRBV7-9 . CASSLGTDVEGYTF TGTGCCAGCAGCTTAGGGACAGACGTGGAAGGCTACACCTTC
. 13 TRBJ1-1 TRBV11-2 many CASRKGLNTEAFF TGTGCCAGCAGGAAGGGCTTGAACACTGAAGCTTTCTTT
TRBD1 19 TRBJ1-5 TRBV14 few CASSQWEDRLSYSNQPQHF TGTGCCAGCAGCCAATGGGAGGACAGGCTCAGCTATAGCAATCAGCCCCAGCATTTT
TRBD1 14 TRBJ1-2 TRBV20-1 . CSATKGQRNYGYTF TGCAGTGCAACCAAGGGACAGCGTAACTATGGCTACACCTTC
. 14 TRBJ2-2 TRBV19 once CASSPRVNTGELFF TGTGCCAGTAGTCCACGGGTCAACACCGGGGAGCTGTTTTTT
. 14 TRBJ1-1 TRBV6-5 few CASSYGSGNTEAFF TGTGCCAGCAGTTACGGGTCAGGTAACACTGAAGCTTTCTTT
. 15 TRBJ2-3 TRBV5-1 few CASSYRQTSTDTQYF TGCGCCAGCAGCTACCGACAGACTAGCACAGATACGCAGTATTTT
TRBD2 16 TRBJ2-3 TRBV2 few CASTPSVAGEKDTQYF TGTGCCAGCACCCCGAGCGTGGCGGGAGAGAAAGATACGCAGTATTTT
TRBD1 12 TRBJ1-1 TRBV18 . CASSQGQIEAFF TGTGCCAGCTCACAGGGACAGATAGAAGCTTTCTTT
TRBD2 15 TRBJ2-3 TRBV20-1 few CSARTGTRRGDTQYF TGCAGTGCTAGAACCGGGACTAGGAGGGGAGATACGCAGTATTTT
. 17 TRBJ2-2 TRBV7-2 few CASSLVARTLGPGELFF TGTGCCAGCAGCTTAGTGGCGCGGACCCTCGGGCCCGGGGAGCTGTTTTTT
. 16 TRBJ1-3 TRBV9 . CASSVAAGLSGNTIYF TGTGCCAGCAGCGTAGCGGCAGGACTCTCTGGAAACACCATATATTTT
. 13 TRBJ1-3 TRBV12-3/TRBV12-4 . CASRDPGGHTIYF TGTGCCAGCAGGGACCCTGGGGGACACACCATATATTTT
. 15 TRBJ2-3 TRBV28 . CASSPPRQRRDTQYF TGTGCCAGCAGCCCCCCGAGACAGAGAAGAGATACGCAGTATTTT
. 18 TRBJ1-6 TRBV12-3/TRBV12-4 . CACSPGQVGLGVNSPLHF TGTGCCTGCAGCCCGGGACAAGTTGGTTTGGGGGTTAATTCACCCCTCCACTTT
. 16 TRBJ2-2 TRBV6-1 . CASSEAAGTNTGELFF TGTGCCAGCAGTGAAGCTGCGGGGACGAACACCGGGGAGCTGTTTTTT
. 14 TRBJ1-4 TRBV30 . CAWSVAGFNEKLFF TGTGCCTGGAGTGTGGCAGGGTTTAATGAAAAACTGTTTTTT
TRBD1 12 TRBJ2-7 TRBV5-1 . CASSSGQGAQYF TGCGCCAGCAGCTCCGGACAGGGGGCTCAGTACTTC
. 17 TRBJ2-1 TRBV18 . CASSPTITRSDLNEQFF TGTGCCAGCTCTCCAACTATTACGAGGTCCGACCTCAATGAGCAGTTCTTC
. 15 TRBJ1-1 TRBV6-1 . CASSQPLGRNTEAFF TGTGCCAGCAGTCAGCCACTAGGAAGGAACACTGAAGCTTTCTTT
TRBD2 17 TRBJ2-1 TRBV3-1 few CASSQERTSGRPNEQFF TGTGCCAGCAGCCAAGAGCGAACTAGCGGGAGGCCCAATGAGCAGTTCTTC
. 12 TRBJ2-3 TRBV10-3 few CAIRDITDTQYF TGTGCCATCAGGGACATCACAGATACGCAGTATTTT
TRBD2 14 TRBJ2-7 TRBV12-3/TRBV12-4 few CASRLAGGAHEQYF TGTGCCAGCAGGCTAGCGGGAGGGGCCCACGAGCAGTACTTC